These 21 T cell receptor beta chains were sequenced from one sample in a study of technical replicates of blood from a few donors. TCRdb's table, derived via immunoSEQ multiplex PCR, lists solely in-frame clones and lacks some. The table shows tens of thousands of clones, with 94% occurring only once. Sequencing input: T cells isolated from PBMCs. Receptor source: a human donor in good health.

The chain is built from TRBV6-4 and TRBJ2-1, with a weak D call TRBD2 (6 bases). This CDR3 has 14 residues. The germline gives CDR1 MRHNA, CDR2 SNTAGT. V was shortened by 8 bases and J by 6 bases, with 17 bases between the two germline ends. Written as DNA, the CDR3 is TGTGCCAGCCGAGGCACGGCCGGGAGCAATGAGCAGTTCTTC. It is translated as CASRGTAGSNEQFF.

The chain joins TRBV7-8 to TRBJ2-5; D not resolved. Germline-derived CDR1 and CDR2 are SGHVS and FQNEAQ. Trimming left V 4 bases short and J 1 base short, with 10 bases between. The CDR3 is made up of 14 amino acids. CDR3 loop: CASSSYWAQETQYF. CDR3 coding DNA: TGTGCCAGCAGCTCCTACTGGGCCCAAGAGACCCAGTACTTC.

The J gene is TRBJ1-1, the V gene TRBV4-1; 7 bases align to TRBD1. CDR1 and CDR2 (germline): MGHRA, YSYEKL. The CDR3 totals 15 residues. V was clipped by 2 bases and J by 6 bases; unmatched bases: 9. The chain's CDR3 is CASSQPGQKVPEAFF. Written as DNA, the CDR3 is TGCGCCAGCAGCCAACCGGGACAGAAGGTTCCTGAAGCTTTCTTT.

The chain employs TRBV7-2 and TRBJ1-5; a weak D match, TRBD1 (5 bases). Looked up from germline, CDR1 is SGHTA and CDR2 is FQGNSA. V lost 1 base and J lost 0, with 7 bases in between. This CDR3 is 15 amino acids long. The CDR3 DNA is TGTGCCAGCAGCTTAGTACAGGATAGCAATCAGCCCCAGCATTTT. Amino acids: CASSLVQDSNQPQHF. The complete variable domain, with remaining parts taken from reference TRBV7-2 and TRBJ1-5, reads GAGVSQSPSNKVTEKGKDVELRCDPISGHTALYWYRQSLGQGLEFLIYFQGNSAPDKSGLPSDRFSAERTGGSVSTLTIQRTQQEDSAVYLCASSLVQDSNQPQHFGDGTRLSIL.

The CDR3 loop is CASSPPTRPIPYNEQFF. In nucleotides, the CDR3 is TGTGCCAGCAGTCCACCGACTCGACCAATCCCGTACAATGAGCAGTTCTTC. The chain couples TRBV28 to TRBJ2-1; no clear D gene. V was trimmed by 5 bases and J by 4 bases, leaving 21 bases between them. Germline V lookup: CDR1 MDHEN, CDR2 SYDVKM. The CDR3 contains 17 residues.

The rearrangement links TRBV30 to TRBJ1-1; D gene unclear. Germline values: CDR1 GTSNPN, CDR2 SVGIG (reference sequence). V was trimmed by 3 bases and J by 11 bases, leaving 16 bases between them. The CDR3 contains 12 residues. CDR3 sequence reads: CAWRTEGAQAFF. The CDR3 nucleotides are TGTGCCTGGAGGACCGAGGGTGCTCAGGCTTTCTTT.

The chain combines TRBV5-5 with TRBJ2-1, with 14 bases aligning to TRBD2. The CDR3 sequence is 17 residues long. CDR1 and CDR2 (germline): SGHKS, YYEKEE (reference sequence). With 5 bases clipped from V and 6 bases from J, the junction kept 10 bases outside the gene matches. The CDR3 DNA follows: TGTGCCAGCAGACCCATTAGCGGGACTAGCGGGAGCAATGAGCAGTTCTTC. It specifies CASRPISGTSGSNEQFF.

CDR3 region: CASSPGPGGQPQHF. CDR3 nucleotides: TGTGCCAGCAGTCCAGGCCCGGGGGGTCAGCCCCAGCATTTT. The chain links TRBV27 to TRBJ1-5; a possible D gene is TRBD1 (5 bases). CDR3 length equals 14 residues. The V end lost 5 bases, the J end lost 6 bases, and 14 bases lay between the germline ends. Germline-derived CDR1 and CDR2 are MNHEY and SMNVEV (reference sequence).

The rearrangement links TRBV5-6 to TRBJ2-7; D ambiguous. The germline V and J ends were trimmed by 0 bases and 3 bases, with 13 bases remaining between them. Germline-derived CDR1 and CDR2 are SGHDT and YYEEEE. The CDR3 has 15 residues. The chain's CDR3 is CASSLAGLLVYEQYF. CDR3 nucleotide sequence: TGTGCCAGCAGCTTGGCCGGTTTATTGGTCTACGAGCAGTACTTC. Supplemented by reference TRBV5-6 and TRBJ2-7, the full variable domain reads DAGVTQSPTHLIKTRGQQVTLRCSPKSGHDTVSWYQQALGQGPQFIFQYYEEEERQRGNFPDRFSGHQFPNYSSELNVNALLLGDSALYLCASSLAGLLVYEQYFGPGTRLTVT.

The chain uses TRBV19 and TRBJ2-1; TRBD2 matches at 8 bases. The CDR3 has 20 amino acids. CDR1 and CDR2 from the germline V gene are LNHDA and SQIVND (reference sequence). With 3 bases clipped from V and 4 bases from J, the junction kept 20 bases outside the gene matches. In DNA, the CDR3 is TGTGCCAGTAGTATGAAAGGGGGACGGTCACTAGCGGCGAGTTACAATGAGCAGTTCTTC. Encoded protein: CASSMKGGRSLAASYNEQFF.

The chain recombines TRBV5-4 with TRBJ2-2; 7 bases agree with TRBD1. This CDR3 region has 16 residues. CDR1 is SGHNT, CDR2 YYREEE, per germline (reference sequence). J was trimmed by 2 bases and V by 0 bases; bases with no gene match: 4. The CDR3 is CASSLGGTVNTGELFF. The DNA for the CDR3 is TGTGCCAGCAGCTTGGGGGGGACAGTAAACACCGGGGAGCTGTTTTTT.

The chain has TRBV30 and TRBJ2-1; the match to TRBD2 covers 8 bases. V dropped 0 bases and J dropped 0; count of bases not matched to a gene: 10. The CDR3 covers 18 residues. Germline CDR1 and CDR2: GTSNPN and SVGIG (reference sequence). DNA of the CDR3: TGTGCCTGGAGTGTAGGCCTAGCGGGTTTAAGCTCCTACAATGAGCAGTTCTTC. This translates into CAWSVGLAGLSSYNEQFF.

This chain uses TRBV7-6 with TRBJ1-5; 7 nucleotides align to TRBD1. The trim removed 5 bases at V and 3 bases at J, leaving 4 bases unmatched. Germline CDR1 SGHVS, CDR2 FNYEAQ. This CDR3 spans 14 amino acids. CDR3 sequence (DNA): TGTGCCAGCAGCCTGACAGGGATCAATCAGCCCCAGCATTTT. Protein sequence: CASSLTGINQPQHF. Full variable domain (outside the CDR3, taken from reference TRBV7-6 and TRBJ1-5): GAGVSQSPRYKVTKRGQDVALRCDPISGHVSLYWYRQALGQGPEFLTYFNYEAQQDKSGLPNDRFSAERPEGSISTLTIQRTEQRDSAMYRCASSLTGINQPQHFGDGTRLSIL.

CDR3 coding DNA: TGTGCCAGCAAACGGGAACACACAGATACGCAGTATTTT. Translated, it gives CASKREHTDTQYF. The rearrangement uses TRBV2 and TRBJ2-3; a possible D gene is TRBD2 (5 bases). The germline V gene encodes CDR1 SNHLY and CDR2 FYNNEI. The CDR3 spans 13 residues. V shed 7 bases and J shed 2 bases, with 10 bases lying between them. Full variable domain (remainder filled in from reference TRBV2 and TRBJ2-3): EPEVTQTPSHQVTQMGQEVILRCVPISNHLYFYWYRQILGQKVEFLVSFYNNEISEKSEIFDDQFSVERPDGSNFTLKIRSTKLEDSAMYFCASKREHTDTQYFGPGTRLTVL.

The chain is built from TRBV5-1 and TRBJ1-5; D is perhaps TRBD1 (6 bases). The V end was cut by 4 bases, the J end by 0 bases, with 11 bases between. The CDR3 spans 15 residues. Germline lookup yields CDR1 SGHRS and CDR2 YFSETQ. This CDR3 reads CASSPTGYSNQPQHF. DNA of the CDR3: TGCGCCAGCAGCCCAACAGGGTATAGCAATCAGCCCCAGCATTTT.

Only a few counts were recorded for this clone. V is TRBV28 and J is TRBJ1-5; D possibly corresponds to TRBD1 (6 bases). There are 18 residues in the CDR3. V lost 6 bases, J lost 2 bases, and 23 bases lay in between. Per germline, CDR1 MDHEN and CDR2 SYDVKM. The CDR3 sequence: CASSSWDMGLNGNQPQHF. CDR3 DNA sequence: TGTGCCAGCAGCAGCTGGGACATGGGCTTGAATGGCAATCAGCCCCAGCATTTT.

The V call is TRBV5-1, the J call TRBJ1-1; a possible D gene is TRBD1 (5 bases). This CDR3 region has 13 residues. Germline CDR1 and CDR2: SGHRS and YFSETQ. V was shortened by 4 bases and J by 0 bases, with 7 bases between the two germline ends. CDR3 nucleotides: TGCGCCAGCAGCCGGGACTTGAACACTGAAGCTTTCTTT. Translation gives CASSRDLNTEAFF.

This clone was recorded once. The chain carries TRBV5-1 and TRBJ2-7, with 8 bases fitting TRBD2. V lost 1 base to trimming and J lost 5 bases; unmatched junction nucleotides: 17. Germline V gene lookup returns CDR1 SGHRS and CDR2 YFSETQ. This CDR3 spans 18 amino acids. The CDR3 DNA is TGCGCCAGCAGCTTGCCGGGGGGGGACCGCAGCTCGTACGACGAGCAGTACTTC. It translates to CASSLPGGDRSSYDEQYF.

CDR3 DNA sequence: TGTGCCAGCAGCGTAGCGAGCGGGAGGGTGAATGAGCAGTTCTTC. Translated, it gives CASSVASGRVNEQFF. The V call is TRBV9, the J call TRBJ2-1, with 10 bases matching TRBD2. Germline loops: CDR1 SGDLS, CDR2 YYNGEE. The V and J ends lost 0 bases and 7 bases, in that order; junction bases with no gene match: 4. The CDR3 spans 15 residues. The full variable domain, with the rest looked up from reference TRBV9 and TRBJ2-1, is DSGVTQTPKHLITATGQRVTLRCSPRSGDLSVYWYQQSLDQGLQFLIQYYNGEERAKGNILERFSAQQFPDLHSELNLSSLELGDSALYFCASSVASGRVNEQFFGPGTRLTVL.

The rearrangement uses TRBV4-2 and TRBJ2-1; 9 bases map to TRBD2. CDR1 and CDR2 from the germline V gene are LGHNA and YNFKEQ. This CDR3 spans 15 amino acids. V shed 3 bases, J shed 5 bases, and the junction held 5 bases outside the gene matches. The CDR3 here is CASSQRGGLNNEQFF. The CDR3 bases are TGTGCCAGCAGCCAGCGGGGGGGCCTGAACAATGAGCAGTTCTTC.

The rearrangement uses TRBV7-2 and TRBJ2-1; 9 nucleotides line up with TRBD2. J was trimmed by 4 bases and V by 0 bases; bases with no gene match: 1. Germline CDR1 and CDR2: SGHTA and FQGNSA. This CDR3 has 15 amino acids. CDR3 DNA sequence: TGTGCCAGCAGCTTAGCTAGCGGGGGTTACAATGAGCAGTTCTTC. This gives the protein CASSLASGGYNEQFF.